This TCR beta chain was obtained from a study of T cells in Graves' hyperthyroidism and ophthalmopathy. Study at large: Pretreatment peripheral blood was obtained at initial diagnosis. Study findings and constraints: Ophthalmopathy was identified by the model a median approximately six months ahead of onset.

With regard to this clonotype: Its antigen is currently unknown.

Germline values: CDR1 LGHNA, CDR2 YNFKEQ. The junction had 4 bases not matched to a gene; V was cut back by 1 base and J by 4 bases. The CDR3 spans 15 residues. Amplification yielded TCR beta CDR3 regions, with RNA transcripts as the source. The primer set for the first-round RT-PCR of the TCR CDR3 was HTBI. MiXCR was run by TCRdb on the multiplex PCR reads, yielding one entry per CDR3 protein. This sample has about 210,000 distinct CDR3 sequences, with approximately 16% found just once. Patients aged 18 to 65 with hyperthyroidism were newly diagnosed, with duration under 2 months. Patients were excluded because of uncontrolled infection, other autoimmune disease, pregnancy or lactation.

V usage is TRBV4-2 and J usage is TRBJ1-5, with TRBD1 matching over 7 bases. Sequenced input: blood. The receptor's source is a man between 35 and 55 years old with Graves' hyperthyroidism. This CDR3 reads CASSQGSQGNQPQHF. The CDR3 DNA follows: TGTGCCAGCAGCCAAGGATCACAGGGGAATCAGCCCCAGCATTTT.